Sequencing of this T cell receptor (beta chain) was carried out in a study of blood T cells in healthy people across ages. Regarding the study as a whole: Nothing was known about donor CMV status, and this possibly confounded expanded clonotype changes. Getting older went along with TCR beta diversity per million T cells dropping roughly linearly.

Primers used in a second PCR of roughly 6 to 12 cycles were a sample-barcoded 5' primer and a J-beta primer mix. The yield of each sample was at least 3 million CDR3-containing paired-end reads. One entry per CDR3 protein results from TCRdb running MiXCR on the 5' RACE reads. The data contain almost 800,000 distinct CDR3 sequences, about 62% of them seen just once; the ten biggest clones take up about 20%. V lost 2 bases and J lost 2, with 16 bases in between. This CDR3 has 16 residues. CDR1 and CDR2 (germline): SGHTA, FQGNSA. This clonotype was seen more than once but under ten times. The antigen is undetermined.

The gene calls are TRBV7-2 and TRBJ2-7; unclear D gene. The sequencing input was blood. The clonotype was recovered from a man aged 25-45 years in good health. This chain's CDR3 is CASSLQPLSGPYEQYF. DNA for the CDR3: TGTGCCAGCAGCTTACAACCCCTCAGTGGCCCCTACGAGCAGTACTTC.